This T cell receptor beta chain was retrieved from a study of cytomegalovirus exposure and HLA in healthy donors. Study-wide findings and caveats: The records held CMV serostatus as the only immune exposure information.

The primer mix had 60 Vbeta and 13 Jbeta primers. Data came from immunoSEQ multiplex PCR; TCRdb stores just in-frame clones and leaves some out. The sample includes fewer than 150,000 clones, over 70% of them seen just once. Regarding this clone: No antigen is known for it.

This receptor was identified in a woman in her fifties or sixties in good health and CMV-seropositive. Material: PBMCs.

The CDR3 sequence is CASSFAGTGKNTDTQYF. CDR3 nucleotide sequence: TGTGCCAGCAGCTTCGCCGGGACAGGGAAGAACACAGATACGCAGTATTTT. This chain connects TRBV5-4 to TRBJ2-3; 9 positions agree with TRBD1. The CDR3 is made up of 17 amino acids. With V trimmed by 2 bases and J by 2 bases, 9 bases remained unmatched. The germline V gene has CDR1 SGHNT and CDR2 YYREEE (reference sequence).